The 29 T cell receptor beta chains given below trace back to one sample, sequenced in a study of OX40 agonist ivuxolimab in advanced cancers. Generated by immunoSEQ multiplex PCR, the TCRdb table keeps only in-frame clones and is missing some. In the table there are 65,000 to 80,000 clones, 80% of which are singletons. Sequenced material: CD4+ or CD8+ T cells sorted from blood, taken in a trial of the OX40 agonist ivuxolimab. Receptors were obtained from an adult with an advanced solid tumor such as melanoma, head and neck, liver or kidney cancer.

The genes are TRBV5-8 and TRBJ2-3; TRBD1 matches 9 bases. Germline loops: CDR1 SGHTS, CDR2 YDEGEE. The CDR3 is 14 residues long. Losses at the gene ends were 5 bases for V and 4 bases for J; bases not matched to a gene: 5. The CDR3 protein is CASRSDRGADTQYF. The CDR3 DNA reads TGTGCCAGCAGATCCGACAGGGGGGCAGATACGCAGTATTTT.

The chain employs TRBV19 and TRBJ2-2; tentatively, D is TRBD1 (5 bases). Germline-derived CDR1 and CDR2 are LNHDA and SQIVND (reference sequence). The CDR3 length is 14 residues. V lost 8 bases, J lost 5 bases, and 15 bases lay in between. This CDR3 reads CASGRQGWTGELFF. CDR3 nucleotides: TGTGCCAGTGGTAGGCAGGGTTGGACCGGGGAGCTGTTTTTT. Variable domain in full (rest from reference TRBV19 and TRBJ2-2): DGGITQSPKYLFRKEGQNVTLSCEQNLNHDAMYWYRQDPGQGLRLIYYSQIVNDFQKGDIAEGYSVSREKKESFPLTVTSAQKNPTAFYLCASGRQGWTGELFFGEGSRLTVL.

This chain joins TRBV6-5 and TRBJ1-3, with 7 bases identical to TRBD1. There are 15 residues in the CDR3. V lost 2 bases and J lost 2; bases outside the gene matches: 3. Germline V gene lookup returns CDR1 MNHEY and CDR2 SVGAGI. The CDR3 nucleotides read TGTGCCAGCAGTTACCCCCAGGGGGCTGGAAACACCATATATTTT. Its protein is CASSYPQGAGNTIYF.

This clone showed up just once. J is TRBJ2-2 and V is TRBV10-1; D remains ambiguous. The CDR3 is 16 residues long. Trimming cost V 4 bases and J 1 base, with 13 bases left between them. Germline lookup yields CDR1 WNHNN and CDR2 SYGVQD (reference sequence). The CDR3 region has the DNA TGCGCCAGCAGTGTGTTAAGGCCCCGGAACACCGGGGAGCTGTTTTTT. Translation gives CASSVLRPRNTGELFF.

This clone was counted only a few times. The chain carries TRBV5-6 and TRBJ2-5; D might be TRBD1 (7 bases). CDR3 length: 14 residues. V lost 7 bases, J lost 3 bases, and 16 bases lay in between. The germline V gene has CDR1 SGHDT and CDR2 YYEEEE. The CDR3 is CASVSRGAKETQYF. The CDR3 DNA is TGTGCCAGCGTCTCCAGGGGGGCAAAAGAGACCCAGTACTTC.

The chain couples TRBV5-5 to TRBJ1-3; D is unclear. This CDR3 is 15 amino acids long. Germline CDR1 SGHKS, CDR2 YYEKEE (reference sequence). V was trimmed by 0 bases and J by 4 bases, leaving 11 bases between them. CDR3: CASSLGAGPGNTIYF. Here the CDR3 DNA reads TGTGCCAGCAGCTTGGGGGCCGGGCCGGGAAACACCATATATTTT. Full variable domain (rest looked up from reference TRBV5-5 and TRBJ1-3): DAGVTQSPTHLIKTRGQQVTLRCSPISGHKSVSWYQQVLGQGPQFIFQYYEKEERGRGNFPDRFSARQFPNYSSELNVNALLLGDSALYLCASSLGAGPGNTIYFGEGSWLTVV.

This chain connects TRBV18 to TRBJ1-1; TRBD1 matches 8 bases. Looked up from germline, CDR1 is KGHSH and CDR2 is LQKENI. The CDR3 has 14 residues. The trim removed 4 bases at V and 3 bases at J, leaving 4 bases unmatched. The CDR3 DNA follows: TGTGCCAGCTCACGAGAACAGGGGGACACTGAAGCTTTCTTT. Its translation: CASSREQGDTEAFF.

The J gene is TRBJ2-2, the V gene TRBV10-1; the D is unclear. Per germline, CDR1 WNHNN and CDR2 SYGVQD (reference sequence). V was clipped by 6 bases and J by 3 bases, with 8 bases between them. This CDR3 contains 13 residues. The CDR3 reads CASREQHTGELFF. The CDR3 bases are TGCGCCAGCAGGGAGCAACACACCGGGGAGCTGTTTTTT.

In this sample, this clone turned up once. The rearrangement uses TRBV19 and TRBJ2-5, with 11 bases lining up with TRBD2. The J segment lost 5 bases and the V segment lost 4 bases, leaving 3 bases of the junction unmatched. This CDR3 region has 14 residues. From germline, CDR1 is LNHDA and CDR2 SQIVND (reference sequence). The CDR3 nucleotides are TGTGCCAGTAGTACGACTAGCGGGGTGGAGACCCAGTACTTC. Its protein product is CASSTTSGVETQYF.

Concerning this clone itself: The CDR3 carries no conserved terminal phenylalanine or tryptophan, so it likely arises from a read error. V and J are TRBV19 and TRBJ1-2; 9 positions agree with TRBD1. The CDR3 runs 18 residues. The ends lost 10 bases at V and 6 bases at J; junction bases unmatched: 24. From germline, CDR1 is LNHDA and CDR2 SQIVND (reference sequence). As DNA, the CDR3 is TGTGCCACCCGTCCCCCGTACTTCTTCGGACAGGGGTATCATGGCTACACCTCC. Translating it yields CATRPPYFFGQGYHGYTS.

This sequence joins TRBV30 and TRBJ1-1; D uncertain. Trimming removed 4 bases at V and 3 bases at J, with 12 bases between. The length of the CDR3 is 13 residues. CDR1 is GTSNPN, CDR2 SVGIG, per germline (reference sequence). CDR3 bases: TGTGCCTGGATATCGGGTAGGGACACTGAAGCTTTCTTT. Its protein product is CAWISGRDTEAFF. Variable domain in full (rest from reference TRBV30 and TRBJ1-1): SQTIHQWPATLVQPVGSPLSLECTVEGTSNPNLYWYRQAAGRGLQLLFYSVGIGQISSEVPQNLSASRPQDRQFILSSKKLLLSDSGFYLCAWISGRDTEAFFGQGTRLTVV.

The rearrangement uses TRBV5-1 and TRBJ2-7, with 11 bases matching TRBD2. The CDR3 loop spans 15 amino acids. Germline V gene lookup returns CDR1 SGHRS and CDR2 YFSETQ. The V segment lost 0 bases and the J segment 5 bases; nucleotides outside the gene matches: 4. The CDR3 loop is CASSLGTSGRHEQYF. CDR3 DNA sequence: TGCGCCAGCAGCTTGGGTACTAGCGGGAGACACGAGCAGTACTTC.

The genes are TRBV5-1 and TRBJ1-3, with D possibly being TRBD1 (6 bases). There are 21 residues in the CDR3. V dropped 0 bases and J dropped 0 bases, with 25 bases sitting between them. The germline V gene has CDR1 SGHRS and CDR2 YFSETQ. DNA of the CDR3: TGCGCCAGCAGCTTGGATTTCCAGGGGCCGAATGTTAAGAGCTCTGGAAACACCATATATTTT. The encoded protein is CASSLDFQGPNVKSSGNTIYF.

The V gene is TRBV7-7, the J gene TRBJ2-2; tentative D call: TRBD1 (6 bases). The CDR3 totals 15 residues. Trimming removed 5 bases at V and 4 bases at J, with 14 bases between. CDR1 SSHAT and CDR2 FNYEAQ come from the germline V gene (reference sequence). CDR3 sequence (DNA): TGTGCCAGCAGCCGAGCCAGGGGCCGCACCGGGGAGCTGTTTTTT. Translated: CASSRARGRTGELFF.

The chain is built from TRBV27 and TRBJ2-1, with 12 bases lining up with TRBD1. The trim removed 3 bases at V and 7 bases at J, leaving 7 bases unmatched. This CDR3 spans 16 amino acids. CDR1 and CDR2 from the germline V gene are MNHEY and SMNVEV (reference sequence). Written as DNA, the CDR3 is TGTGCCAGCAGTTTTTCCGGGACAGGGGGCTATAATGAGCAGTTCTTC. Its translation is CASSFSGTGGYNEQFF.

The V gene is TRBV5-1, the J gene TRBJ1-3; TRBD1 matches at 7 bases. CDR3 length: 14 residues. Germline V lookup: CDR1 SGHRS, CDR2 YFSETQ. Trimming cost V 4 bases and J 4 bases; bases outside gene matches: 5. The CDR3 is CASSGTTGGNTIYF. CDR3 nucleotides: TGCGCCAGCAGCGGGACGACAGGGGGAAACACCATATATTTT.

V usage is TRBV7-9 and J usage is TRBJ2-3; 10 bases line up with TRBD2. Germline V gene lookup returns CDR1 SEHNR and CDR2 FQNEAQ (reference sequence). This CDR3 has 16 residues. V shed 5 bases and J 3 bases; nucleotides not matched to a gene: 8. The CDR3 is CASSPVAGGMTDTQYF. CDR3 sequence (DNA): TGTGCCAGCAGCCCCGTAGCGGGAGGAATGACAGATACGCAGTATTTT.

The chain carries TRBV7-9 and TRBJ2-3; weak D call: TRBD2 (5 bases). Germline CDR1 SEHNR, CDR2 FQNEAQ (reference sequence). V lost 2 bases to trimming and J lost 2 bases, with 11 bases between them. The CDR3 runs to 15 residues. CDR3 in DNA: TGTGCCAGCAGCTTAATCATCGGGGACACAGATACGCAGTATTTT. It translates to CASSLIIGDTDTQYF.

The rearrangement uses TRBV2 and TRBJ1-5; D is perhaps TRBD1 (5 bases). CDR1 SNHLY and CDR2 FYNNEI come from the germline V gene. Trimming removed 7 bases from V and 7 bases from J, with 14 bases in between. CDR3 length: 13 residues. In DNA, the CDR3 is TGTGCCAGCACCCCAGGGATCGGACAGCCCCAGCATTTT. Encoded protein: CASTPGIGQPQHF.

The chain recombines TRBV5-1 with TRBJ2-2; TRBD2 is a possible D gene (5 bases). Trimming took off 4 bases at V and 8 bases at J, with 12 bases between the two ends. The CDR3 is made up of 13 amino acids. CDR1 is SGHRS, CDR2 YFSETQ, per germline. The CDR3 DNA is TGCGCCAGCAGCGAGTTCGGGGAGGGGGAGCTGTTTTTT. Translation gives CASSEFGEGELFF.

V and J are TRBV19 and TRBJ2-2; 7 bases line up with TRBD1. With V trimmed by 11 bases and J by 0 bases, 6 bases remained unmatched. Germline V gene data show CDR1 as LNHDA and CDR2 as SQIVND (reference sequence). The CDR3 contains 14 residues. DNA of the CDR3: TGTGCCCTAAGGGACAGTTCGAACACCGGGGAGCTGTTTTTT. As protein: CALRDSSNTGELFF.

The chain's CDR3 is CASSQGAGGSNQPQHF. CDR3 bases: TGTGCCAGCAGCCAGGGGGCAGGGGGAAGCAATCAGCCCCAGCATTTT. The rearrangement uses TRBV7-7 and TRBJ1-5; TRBD1 agrees at 8 bases. Germline V gene sequence: CDR1 SSHAT, CDR2 FNYEAQ (reference sequence). V was clipped by 5 bases and J by 1 base; unmatched bases: 7. This CDR3 has 16 amino acids.

The V call is TRBV6-1, the J call TRBJ2-3, with TRBD1 as a possible D gene (5 bases). The CDR3 has 16 residues. Trimming removed 0 bases from V and 3 bases from J, with 13 bases in between. In germline, CDR1 is MNHNS, CDR2 SASEGT. CDR3 DNA: TGTGCCAGCAGTGAAGCGCTTTGGCAGGGAACAGATACGCAGTATTTT. This gives the protein CASSEALWQGTDTQYF.

V and J are TRBV27 and TRBJ1-2, with 9 bases identical to TRBD1. J lost 8 bases, V lost 2 bases, and 3 bases had no gene match. The length of the CDR3 is 13 residues. CDR1 is MNHEY and CDR2 is SMNVEV in the germline V gene (reference sequence). The CDR3 DNA is TGTGCCAGCAGTTTAGGGACAGGGTCCGGCTACACCTTC. This gives the protein CASSLGTGSGYTF.

The J gene is TRBJ2-1, the V gene TRBV14, with D unresolved. This CDR3 comprises 15 residues. The V gene lost 1 base and the J gene lost 2 bases, with 9 bases spanning the gap. Per germline, CDR1 SGHDN and CDR2 FVKESK. CDR3 DNA sequence: TGTGCCAGCAGCCAAGCCCTTCCCGCCTACAATGAGCAGTTCTTC. Translating gives CASSQALPAYNEQFF.

The chain recombines TRBV6-5 with TRBJ1-6; a possible D gene is TRBD1 (6 bases). The CDR3 runs to 15 residues. Looked up from germline, CDR1 is MNHEY and CDR2 is SVGAGI. Deletions cut 6 bases from V and 7 bases from J, with 16 bases between. The CDR3 protein is CASSPRDTINSPLHF. The DNA of the CDR3 is TGTGCCAGCAGCCCCCGGGACACGATAAATTCACCCCTCCACTTT.

The chain recombines TRBV6-5 with TRBJ1-6; possibly TRBD1 for D (5 bases). The V end lost 6 bases, the J end lost 11 bases, and 14 bases lay between the germline ends. The germline V gene has CDR1 MNHEY and CDR2 SVGAGI. The CDR3 loop spans 13 amino acids. The CDR3 coding sequence is TGTGCCAGCAGCCCAACACAGGCGCCACCCCTCCACTTT. Encoded protein: CASSPTQAPPLHF.

The chain couples TRBV6-1 to TRBJ2-3; 11 bases match TRBD2. The CDR3 length is 15 residues. After removal of 8 bases from V and 2 bases from J, the junction contained 6 bases not matched to a gene. Per germline, CDR1 MNHNS and CDR2 SASEGT. CDR3: CASRLAGGYTDTQYF. The CDR3, as DNA: TGTGCCAGCCGTTTAGCGGGAGGGTACACAGATACGCAGTATTTT.

A single count supports this clone. The V gene is TRBV7-2, the J gene TRBJ1-1; D remains unclear. This CDR3 is 13 amino acids long. The germline gives CDR1 SGHTA, CDR2 FQGNSA. V lost 3 bases and J lost 1, with 6 bases in between. CDR3 amino acids: CASSFEGNTEAFF. In DNA form, the CDR3 reads TGTGCCAGCAGCTTCGAGGGGAACACTGAAGCTTTCTTT.